The source of this TCR beta chain is a study of T-cell memory formation after mild COVID-19. Study outcomes and limitations: Cross-reactive memory appears to have joined, as suggested by some responding clones showing up in pre-infection memory.

This clonotype was counted many times. As yet, its antigen is unknown. TCRdb analysed the 5' RACE reads with MiXCR anew, one entry per CDR3 protein. The profile shows fewer than 300,000 distinct CDR3 sequences, 16% of them singletons. This CDR3 has 12 residues. Looked up from germline, CDR1 is MNHEY and CDR2 is SVGAGI. Trimming removed 6 bases from V and 7 bases from J, with 12 bases in between. The receptor's source is a man between 18 and 29 years old who had mild COVID-19 (a few samples of this study predate the infection). Cell type and time point are not known. The sample consisted of PBMCs or a T cell subset sorted from them (not recorded which). The genes are TRBV6-5 and TRBJ2-5, with D possibly called TRBD1 or TRBD2 (5 bases each). The CDR3 region is CASSRSGGTQYF. In DNA form, the CDR3 reads TGTGCCAGCAGCCGCAGTGGGGGGACCCAGTACTTC.